The 9 T cell receptor beta chains given below trace back to one sample, sequenced in a study of shared clonotypes between healthy human individuals. Here immunoSEQ multiplex PCR was the method, and the copy in TCRdb shows in-frame clones only, minus some. The data show a few hundred thousand clones, roughly three quarters seen once. The sample consisted of PBMCs. These receptors all stem from a woman between 40 and 50 years old in good health. Some clones in this sample may be carry-over from other donors' samples.

This clone was found once. The genes are TRBV7-8 and TRBJ1-2, with D unclear. Germline loops: CDR1 SGHVS, CDR2 FQNEAQ. The germline V and J ends were trimmed by 1 base and 2 bases, with 11 bases remaining between them. This CDR3 is built from 15 residues. CDR3 nucleotides: TGTGCCAGCAGCTTAGGTTCGATTTACAACTATGGCTACACCTTC. Its protein is CASSLGSIYNYGYTF.

The chain has TRBV6-5 and TRBJ1-2; a weak D match, TRBD1 (6 bases). CDR3 length equals 15 residues. V gave up 0 bases and J gave up 6 bases, with 14 bases separating them. Germline CDR1 reads MNHEY; CDR2 reads SVGAGI. The CDR3 DNA follows: TGTGCCAGCAGTTACTCGAGGGGGGGCCTCCATGGCTACACCTTC. Translating it yields CASSYSRGGLHGYTF.

This clone occurred once. Germline and junction disagree at one end, which may indicate a read error. The rearrangement links TRBV19 to TRBJ1-5; D is unresolved. Germline CDR1 LNHDA, CDR2 SQIVND (reference sequence). There are 13 residues in the CDR3. This CDR3 reads CASSMPLPYRFAF. The CDR3 DNA sequence: TGTGCCAGTAGTATGCCGTTACCCTATAGGTTTGCTTTT.

The chain employs TRBV11-3 and TRBJ2-3, with D uncertain. Germline V gives CDR1 SGHNT, CDR2 YENEEA. The length of the CDR3 is 14 residues. Trimming pared 1 base from V and 0 bases from J, leaving 5 bases between. CDR3 DNA sequence: TGTGCCAGCAGCTTAGCGGCTAGCACAGATACGCAGTATTTT. Protein product: CASSLAASTDTQYF.

This clone appeared a few times. The V call is TRBV11-2, the J call TRBJ2-5, with D possibly matching TRBD1 (6 bases). From germline, CDR1 is SGHAT and CDR2 FQNNGV. V shed 4 bases and J shed 1 base, with 16 bases lying between them. This CDR3 comprises 16 residues. Here the CDR3 DNA reads TGTGCCAGCAGCTCAAACTCAGGGGCCCCCCAAGAGACCCAGTACTTC. It is translated as CASSSNSGAPQETQYF.

This clone appeared a single time. A far bigger clonotype differs at one base, so this is likely a read error. The sample has other DNA sequences that encode this CDR3 too. CDR3 coding DNA: TGTGCCAGCAGCCAATTGACAGGGACCAGCAACACCGGGGAGCTGTTTTTT. Translated: CASSQLTGTSNTGELFF. The chain carries TRBV4-2 and TRBJ2-2, with 7 bases aligning to TRBD1. Germline V gene data show CDR1 as LGHNA and CDR2 as YNFKEQ. V gave up 2 bases and J gave up 2 bases; unmatched junction bases: 8. The CDR3 sequence is 17 residues long.

This clone was seen many times. The DNA for the CDR3 is TGTGCCACCAGCAACGATGTGGCACGCGAGCAGTACTTC. Protein: CATSNDVAREQYF. V gene TRBV15 combines with J gene TRBJ2-7; D gene unclear. CDR3 length: 13 amino acids. The V end lost 4 bases, the J end lost 6 bases, and 13 bases lay between the germline ends. Looked up from germline, CDR1 is LNHNV and CDR2 is YYDKDF (reference sequence).

The chain joins TRBV7-8 to TRBJ2-2; no definite D call. Trimming shortened V by 2 bases and J by 8 bases, and 15 bases separated the two germline ends. The CDR3 runs to 15 residues. Germline V gene lookup returns CDR1 SGHVS and CDR2 FQNEAQ. In DNA form, the CDR3 reads TGTGCCAGCAGCTTACCCGGCACGATGGCTGGGGAGCTGTTTTTT. Translation gives CASSLPGTMAGELFF.

This chain joins TRBV6-5 and TRBJ2-7; 10 positions match TRBD1. The CDR3 has 14 amino acids. After removal of 6 bases from V and 2 bases from J, the junction contained 4 bases not matched to a gene. The germline gives CDR1 MNHEY, CDR2 SVGAGI. CDR3 DNA sequence: TGTGCCAGCAGGGTGACAGGGGGCCCCTACGAGCAGTACTTC. Amino acid sequence: CASRVTGGPYEQYF.